This T cell receptor beta chain was profiled in a study of identical twins. TCRdb ran MiXCR on the 5' RACE reads and lists one entry per CDR3 protein. The table includes hundreds of thousands of distinct CDR3 sequences, 18% detected once. Per the germline V gene, CDR1 is ENHRY and CDR2 is SYGVKD. This CDR3 contains 15 residues. Trimming removed 0 bases at V and 3 bases at J, with 10 bases between. This sample was shared with a second study, whose subject was T cells expressing NK-cell markers. Per that study: According to the study, TCR beta repertoires originated from sorted CD3+CD56+NKG2C+, CD3+CD56+NKG2C- and CD3+CD56-NKG2C+ T cells.

The sequenced sample consisted of PBMCs. The TCR sequence derives from a woman between 18 and 29 years old in good health. V and J are TRBV10-3 and TRBJ2-3; D perhaps matches TRBD2 (6 bases). CDR3 coding DNA: TGTGCCATCAGTGAGTCAGTAGCGGTTACAGATACGCAGTATTTT. Translating it yields CAISESVAVTDTQYF.